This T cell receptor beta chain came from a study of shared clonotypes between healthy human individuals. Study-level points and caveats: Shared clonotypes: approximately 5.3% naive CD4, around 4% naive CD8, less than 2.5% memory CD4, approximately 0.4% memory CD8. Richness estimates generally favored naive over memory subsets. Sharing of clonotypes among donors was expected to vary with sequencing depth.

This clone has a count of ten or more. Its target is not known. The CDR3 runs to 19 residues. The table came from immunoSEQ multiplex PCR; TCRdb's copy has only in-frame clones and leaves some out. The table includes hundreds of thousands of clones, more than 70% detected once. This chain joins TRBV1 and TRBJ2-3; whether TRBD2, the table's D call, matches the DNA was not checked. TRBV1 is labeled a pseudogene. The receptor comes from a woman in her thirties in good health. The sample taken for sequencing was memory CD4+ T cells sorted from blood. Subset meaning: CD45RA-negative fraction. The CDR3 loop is CTSSQGGREKYNPTDTQYF. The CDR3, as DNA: TGCACCAGCAGCCAAGGCGGGAGGGAAAAATACAACCCTACAGATACGCAGTATTTT.